Listed below are T cell receptor beta chains from one sample, sequenced in a study of CD8+CD57+ T cells in acquired aplastic anemia. A single record per CDR3 protein comes from TCRdb applying MiXCR to the reads. The sample contains under 200,000 distinct CDR3 sequences, over 55% of which appear only once. Sequencing was carried out using sorted CD4+, CD8+, or CD8+CD57+ T cells (not recorded which) from PBMCs. These receptors all come from a human donor with aplastic anemia. CDR3s include the opening cysteine and the closing phenylalanine or tryptophan. D genes are given only for firm matches. The size field is filled for only some rows; it gives once, few, many or a size class.

v_call: TRBV28
j_call: TRBJ2-7
d_call: TRBD2
clone_size: -
cdr3_aa: CASSTPGLATNEQYF
cdr3_nt: TGTGCCAGCAGCACCCCCGGACTAGCGACTAACGAGCAGTACTTC

v_call: TRBV2
j_call: TRBJ1-1
d_call: -
clone_size: many
cdr3_aa: CASFYIEAFF
cdr3_nt: TGTGCCAGCTTCTACATTGAAGCTTTCTTT

v_call: TRBV19
j_call: TRBJ2-3
d_call: TRBD1
clone_size: -
cdr3_aa: CASMRTGGIDTQYF
cdr3_nt: TGTGCCAGTATGAGGACAGGGGGCATAGATACGCAGTATTTT

v_call: TRBV2
j_call: TRBJ1-1
d_call: -
clone_size: -
cdr3_aa: CASSRGWGTNTEAFF
cdr3_nt: TGTGCCAGCAGTAGGGGGTGGGGCACAAACACTGAAGCTTTCTTT

v_call: TRBV20-1
j_call: TRBJ1-5
d_call: -
clone_size: -
cdr3_aa: CSANSEGAKPQHF
cdr3_nt: TGCAGTGCTAACAGTGAGGGAGCGAAGCCCCAGCATTTT

v_call: TRBV6-5
j_call: TRBJ1-2
d_call: -
clone_size: -
cdr3_aa: CASSEVGTYGYTF
cdr3_nt: TGTGCCAGCAGTGAAGTGGGAACCTATGGCTACACCTTC

v_call: TRBV5-1
j_call: TRBJ2-7
d_call: TRBD2
clone_size: few
cdr3_aa: CASKGGLAGDLNYYEQYF
cdr3_nt: TGCGCCAGCAAGGGCGGACTAGCGGGGGACCTTAACTACTACGAGCAGTACTTC

v_call: TRBV7-7
j_call: TRBJ2-5
d_call: -
clone_size: -
cdr3_aa: CASSLMGGRGQETQYF
cdr3_nt: TGTGCTAGCAGCTTAATGGGGGGGCGAGGCCAAGAGACCCAGTACTTC

v_call: TRBV7-9
j_call: TRBJ1-1
d_call: TRBD1
clone_size: -
cdr3_aa: CASSPRRDSSMNTEAFF
cdr3_nt: TGTGCCAGCAGCCCCCGCCGGGACAGCTCCATGAACACTGAAGCTTTCTTT

v_call: TRBV12-3/TRBV12-4
j_call: TRBJ2-7
d_call: TRBD1
clone_size: -
cdr3_aa: CASRDRANYEQYF
cdr3_nt: TGTGCCAGCAGGGACAGGGCGAACTACGAGCAGTACTTC

v_call: TRBV6-9
j_call: TRBJ2-5
d_call: -
clone_size: -
cdr3_aa: CASSESLESSSQYF
cdr3_nt: TGTGCCAGCAGTGAAAGCCTGGAGAGTTCGTCCCAGTACTTC

v_call: TRBV6-5
j_call: TRBJ2-5
d_call: -
clone_size: -
cdr3_aa: CASSYSTLGIETQYF
cdr3_nt: TGTGCCAGCAGTTACTCGACTTTGGGGATAGAGACCCAGTACTTC

v_call: TRBV11-2
j_call: TRBJ2-7
d_call: -
clone_size: -
cdr3_aa: CASSLGGNSYEQYF
cdr3_nt: TGTGCCAGCAGCTTAGGAGGCAACTCCTACGAGCAGTACTTC

v_call: TRBV15
j_call: TRBJ1-4
d_call: TRBD1
clone_size: once
cdr3_aa: CATSRDDRELQEKLFF
cdr3_nt: TGTGCCACCAGCAGAGACGACAGGGAATTACAGGAAAAACTGTTTTTT

v_call: TRBV10-3
j_call: TRBJ2-5
d_call: TRBD1
clone_size: -
cdr3_aa: CAIRATGGGETQYF
cdr3_nt: TGTGCCATCAGGGCGACAGGGGGAGGGGAGACCCAGTACTTC

v_call: TRBV2
j_call: TRBJ2-1
d_call: -
clone_size: -
cdr3_aa: CASSRARGNEQFF
cdr3_nt: TGTGCCAGCAGTCGAGCGCGGGGAAATGAGCAGTTCTTC

v_call: TRBV6-4
j_call: TRBJ2-1
d_call: TRBD2
clone_size: few
cdr3_aa: CASSDGTSGGEQFF
cdr3_nt: TGTGCCAGCAGTGACGGGACTAGCGGGGGGGAGCAGTTCTTC

v_call: TRBV24-1
j_call: TRBJ1-2
d_call: TRBD1
clone_size: -
cdr3_aa: CATKGQGLDGYTF
cdr3_nt: TGTGCCACCAAAGGACAGGGCTTGGATGGCTACACCTTC

v_call: TRBV5-4
j_call: TRBJ2-7
d_call: -
clone_size: -
cdr3_aa: CASSLPPDYEQYF
cdr3_nt: TGTGCCAGCAGCTTGCCCCCGGACTACGAGCAGTACTTC

v_call: TRBV19
j_call: TRBJ2-1
d_call: -
clone_size: once
cdr3_aa: CASSIDPHYNEQFF
cdr3_nt: TGTGCCAGTAGTATAGATCCCCACTATAATGAGCAGTTCTTC

v_call: TRBV6-4
j_call: TRBJ2-3
d_call: TRBD2
clone_size: many
cdr3_aa: CASSEGLESDTQYF
cdr3_nt: TGTGCCAGCAGCGAGGGACTAGAGTCAGATACGCAGTATTTT

v_call: TRBV7-2
j_call: TRBJ2-2
d_call: TRBD1
clone_size: -
cdr3_aa: CASTGQGALNTGELFF
cdr3_nt: TGTGCCAGCACTGGACAGGGGGCGCTTAACACCGGGGAGCTGTTTTTT

v_call: TRBV7-3
j_call: TRBJ2-3
d_call: TRBD2
clone_size: -
cdr3_aa: CASSSSGGSDTQYF
cdr3_nt: TGTGCCAGCAGCTCGAGCGGGGGGTCAGATACGCAGTATTTT

v_call: TRBV15
j_call: TRBJ2-1
d_call: -
clone_size: -
cdr3_aa: CATSRDRSTAEQFF
cdr3_nt: TGTGCCACCAGCAGAGATCGCTCCACCGCTGAGCAGTTCTTC

v_call: TRBV7-9
j_call: TRBJ1-5
d_call: -
clone_size: few
cdr3_aa: CASRVGNQPQHF
cdr3_nt: TGTGCCAGCAGGGTAGGCAATCAGCCCCAGCATTTT

v_call: TRBV7-6
j_call: TRBJ2-7
d_call: -
clone_size: -
cdr3_aa: CASSGGATTGRSYEQYF
cdr3_nt: TGTGCCAGCAGCGGGGGGGCCACGACAGGGAGGAGCTACGAGCAGTACTTC

v_call: TRBV19
j_call: TRBJ2-1
d_call: TRBD2
clone_size: -
cdr3_aa: CASRTSGGAYEQFF
cdr3_nt: TGTGCCAGCCGAACTAGCGGGGGGGCCTATGAGCAGTTCTTC

v_call: TRBV29-1
j_call: TRBJ1-1
d_call: -
clone_size: -
cdr3_aa: CSVESGTAFF
cdr3_nt: TGCAGCGTTGAGTCGGGGACAGCTTTCTTT

v_call: TRBV10-3
j_call: TRBJ1-5
d_call: -
clone_size: -
cdr3_aa: CASRGGEQPQHF
cdr3_nt: TGTGCCAGCAGAGGGGGTGAGCAGCCCCAGCATTTT

v_call: TRBV20-1
j_call: TRBJ1-2
d_call: -
clone_size: few
cdr3_aa: CSAWAGVGYTF
cdr3_nt: TGCAGTGCTTGGGCAGGTGTAGGCTACACCTTC

v_call: TRBV9
j_call: TRBJ1-1
d_call: TRBD1
clone_size: -
cdr3_aa: CASSVGQGARVAFF
cdr3_nt: TGTGCCAGCAGCGTAGGGCAGGGGGCGCGTGTGGCTTTCTTT

v_call: TRBV20-1
j_call: TRBJ1-2
d_call: -
clone_size: many
cdr3_aa: CSASRDTNYGYTF
cdr3_nt: TGCAGTGCTAGCAGGGATACTAACTATGGCTACACCTTC

v_call: TRBV5-1
j_call: TRBJ2-5
d_call: TRBD2
clone_size: -
cdr3_aa: CATGTSGGLQETQYF
cdr3_nt: TGCGCCACAGGAACGTCGGGGGGACTACAAGAGACCCAGTACTTC

v_call: TRBV10-3
j_call: TRBJ2-1
d_call: -
clone_size: -
cdr3_aa: CAISAPESSYNEQFF
cdr3_nt: TGTGCCATCAGTGCCCCAGAGAGCTCCTACAATGAGCAGTTCTTC

v_call: TRBV6-4
j_call: TRBJ2-1
d_call: TRBD2
clone_size: many
cdr3_aa: CASSGTSGSNEQFF
cdr3_nt: TGTGCCAGCAGTGGGACTAGCGGGAGCAATGAGCAGTTCTTC

v_call: TRBV2
j_call: TRBJ2-7
d_call: -
clone_size: -
cdr3_aa: CASSPHRDIYEQYF
cdr3_nt: TGTGCCAGCAGTCCCCACCGGGACATCTACGAGCAGTACTTC

v_call: TRBV7-9
j_call: TRBJ2-3
d_call: TRBD2
clone_size: few
cdr3_aa: CASSLRGGGGTDTQYF
cdr3_nt: TGTGCCAGCAGCTTACGTGGCGGGGGGGGTACAGATACGCAGTATTTT

v_call: TRBV20-1
j_call: TRBJ2-3
d_call: -
clone_size: -
cdr3_aa: CSARELVGSDTQYF
cdr3_nt: TGCAGTGCTAGAGAGCTAGTGGGATCAGATACGCAGTATTTT

v_call: TRBV11-2
j_call: TRBJ2-1
d_call: -
clone_size: -
cdr3_aa: CASSLKDSAYNEQFF
cdr3_nt: TGTGCCAGCAGCCTAAAGGACTCCGCGTACAATGAGCAGTTCTTC

v_call: TRBV4-2
j_call: TRBJ1-5
d_call: TRBD1
clone_size: -
cdr3_aa: CASSQGTGGEPQHF
cdr3_nt: TGTGCCAGCAGCCAGGGGACAGGGGGCGAGCCCCAGCATTTT

v_call: TRBV24-1
j_call: TRBJ2-7
d_call: -
clone_size: -
cdr3_aa: CATSDLWIYEQYF
cdr3_nt: TGTGCCACCAGTGATTTATGGATCTACGAGCAGTACTTC

v_call: TRBV24-1
j_call: TRBJ2-5
d_call: -
clone_size: -
cdr3_aa: CATSDRTGGEETQYF
cdr3_nt: TGTGCCACCAGTGATAGGACAGGAGGGGAAGAGACCCAGTACTTC